The 27 T cell receptor beta chains given below trace back to one sample, sequenced in a study of blood T cell repertoires in COVID-19. Clones were read by immunoSEQ multiplex PCR, and TCRdb kept only the in-frame ones, dropping some. The table records about 190,000 clones, 70% to 85% of them present only once. The sequenced sample was peripheral blood. Receptors were obtained from a woman between 50 and 59 years old with acute or convalescent COVID-19.

J is TRBJ2-4 and V is TRBV27, with TRBD2 identical over 13 bases. In germline, CDR1 is MNHEY, CDR2 SMNVEV (reference sequence). V lost 3 bases, J lost 8 bases, and 10 bases stayed unmatched. This CDR3 contains 17 residues. CDR3 region: CASSLTRTSGRFDIQYF. CDR3 nucleotide sequence: TGTGCCAGCAGTTTGACACGGACTAGCGGGAGATTCGACATTCAGTACTTC.

Here the CDR3 DNA reads TGTGCCACCAGTGATTTGGGATTGGGAGGGAGGGGGCAGTTCTTC. Encoded protein: CATSDLGLGGRGQFF. The V gene is TRBV24-1, the J gene TRBJ2-1, with 7 bases matching TRBD2. The germline V gene encodes CDR1 KGHDR and CDR2 SFDVKD. The CDR3 extends over 15 amino acids. The V gene end was trimmed by 0 bases and the J gene end by 12 bases; junction bases not matched to a gene: 10.

The chain recombines TRBV9 with TRBJ2-1; 9 bases fit TRBD1. CDR3 length: 15 amino acids. Germline-derived CDR1 and CDR2 are SGDLS and YYNGEE. V shed 0 bases, J shed 8 bases, and the junction held 6 bases outside the gene matches. Here the CDR3 reads CASSVGGQGKYEQFF. The CDR3 coding sequence is TGTGCCAGCAGCGTAGGGGGACAGGGCAAGTATGAGCAGTTCTTC.

J is TRBJ2-3 and V is TRBV2; perhaps TRBD2 as D (6 bases). CDR1 is SNHLY, CDR2 FYNNEI, per germline. The V and J ends lost 4 bases and 9 bases respectively, with 11 bases between them. The CDR3 runs to 12 residues. The CDR3 nucleotides are TGTGCCAGCAGTGTTGGGGGGATCACGCAGTATTTT. Protein: CASSVGGITQYF.

As concerns this clone: One end of the junction varies from germline; a read error may be responsible. The chain links TRBV6-2 or TRBV6-3 to TRBJ2-7; 10 bases align to TRBD2. The CDR3 runs to 14 residues. Germline V gene sequence: CDR1 MNHEY, CDR2 SVGEGT. CDR3 amino acids: CASSYLLAGGPPDF. DNA of the CDR3: TGTGCCAGCAGTTATTTGTTAGCGGGAGGCCCCCCGGACTTC.

V is TRBV6-2 or TRBV6-3 and J is TRBJ2-7; 8 positions match TRBD1. Trimming cost V 5 bases and J 1 base; bases outside gene matches: 10. CDR1 is MNHEY, CDR2 SVGEGT, per germline. The CDR3 has 16 residues. The CDR3 spells CASSNPPGQASYEQYF. CDR3 bases: TGTGCCAGCAGTAACCCCCCGGGACAGGCGTCCTACGAGCAGTACTTC.

The chain couples TRBV19 to TRBJ2-2; 8 bases agree with TRBD1. Germline V gene data show CDR1 as LNHDA and CDR2 as SQIVND (reference sequence). V lost 2 bases, J lost 5 bases, and 4 bases stayed unmatched. The CDR3 contains 15 residues. CDR3 in amino acids: CASSIRTGRTGELFF. The CDR3 DNA reads as TGTGCCAGTAGTATACGGACAGGGAGGACCGGGGAGCTGTTTTTT.

The V gene is TRBV5-5, the J gene TRBJ1-2, with 7 bases identical to TRBD1. Unmatched junction bases numbered 11, after V lost 5 bases and J lost 4 bases. The germline CDR1 and CDR2 sequences are SGHKS and YYEKEE (reference sequence). This CDR3 contains 15 residues. CDR3 loop: CASSTDRDGVYGYTF. The CDR3 DNA reads TGTGCCAGCAGTACCGACAGGGATGGAGTCTATGGCTACACCTTC. Using reference TRBV5-5 and TRBJ1-2 for the parts outside the CDR3, the full variable domain is DAGVTQSPTHLIKTRGQQVTLRCSPISGHKSVSWYQQVLGQGPQFIFQYYEKEERGRGNFPDRFSARQFPNYSSELNVNALLLGDSALYLCASSTDRDGVYGYTFGSGTRLTVV.

The rearrangement uses TRBV9 and TRBJ2-3; 9 nucleotides line up with TRBD2. With V trimmed by 0 bases and J by 3 bases, 2 bases remained unmatched. Germline V lookup: CDR1 SGDLS, CDR2 YYNGEE. The CDR3 runs 15 residues. CDR3: CASSVGSGGTDTQYF. As DNA, the CDR3 is TGTGCCAGCAGCGTAGGTAGCGGGGGTACAGATACGCAGTATTTT.

The chain has TRBV2 and TRBJ1-2; D is uncertain. V was trimmed by 3 bases and J by 3 bases, leaving 8 bases between them. The CDR3 is made up of 13 amino acids. Germline CDR1 and CDR2: SNHLY and FYNNEI. CDR3 nucleotides: TGTGCCAGCAGTGATGCCGAGCACTATGGCTACACCTTC. Its protein is CASSDAEHYGYTF. The full variable domain, completed using reference TRBV2 and TRBJ1-2, is EPEVTQTPSHQVTQMGQEVILRCVPISNHLYFYWYRQILGQKVEFLVSFYNNEISEKSEIFDDQFSVERPDGSNFTLKIRSTKLEDSAMYFCASSDAEHYGYTFGSGTRLTVV.

The CDR3 region has the DNA TGCGCCAGCAGCTTGGAGGGGGACTCTGGAAACACCATATATTTT. Residues: CASSLEGDSGNTIYF. The gene calls are TRBV5-1 and TRBJ1-3; D is perhaps TRBD1 (6 bases). Germline CDR1 and CDR2: SGHRS and YFSETQ. Trimming removed 0 bases from V and 0 bases from J, with 7 bases in between. This CDR3 comprises 15 residues. The complete variable domain, with remaining parts taken from reference TRBV5-1 and TRBJ1-3, reads KAGVTQTPRYLIKTRGQQVTLSCSPISGHRSVSWYQQTPGQGLQFLFEYFSETQRNKGNFPGRFSGRQFSNSRSEMNVSTLELGDSALYLCASSLEGDSGNTIYFGEGSWLTVV.

V is TRBV29-1 and J is TRBJ2-1, with a weak D call TRBD1 (6 bases). Per the germline V gene, CDR1 is SQVTM and CDR2 is ANQGSEA. The V end was cut by 6 bases, the J end by 0 bases, with 18 bases between. This CDR3 region has 16 residues. Written as DNA, the CDR3 is TGCAGCGTGGGTTGGGGGCGGGCTAGCTCCTACAATGAGCAGTTCTTC. Amino acid sequence: CSVGWGRASSYNEQFF.

The J gene is TRBJ1-6, the V gene TRBV4-1; TRBD1 matches 7 bases. Losses at the gene ends were 0 bases for V and 5 bases for J; bases not matched to a gene: 1. CDR1 MGHRA and CDR2 YSYEKL come from the germline V gene. This CDR3 has 15 residues. In nucleotides, the CDR3 is TGCGCCAGCAGCCAAGATGGACAGGATAATTCACCCCTCCACTTT. Its protein is CASSQDGQDNSPLHF.

CDR3: CASSRREIGNQPQHF. CDR3 sequence (DNA): TGTGCCAGCAGCCGCAGGGAAATCGGCAATCAGCCCCAGCATTTT. The chain is built from TRBV5-6 and TRBJ1-5; the D gene is possibly TRBD1 (5 bases). CDR1 is SGHDT and CDR2 is YYEEEE in the germline V gene. V was shortened by 4 bases and J by 2 bases, with 13 bases between the two germline ends. CDR3 length equals 15 residues.

This chain connects TRBV6-2 or TRBV6-3 to TRBJ1-5; 7 nucleotides match TRBD1. Germline CDR1 MNHEY, CDR2 SVGEGT. After removal of 5 bases from V and 4 bases from J, the junction contained 5 bases not matched to a gene. The CDR3 contains 14 residues. Here the CDR3 reads CASSARDRNQPQHF. Here the CDR3 DNA reads TGTGCCAGCAGTGCCCGGGACAGAAATCAGCCCCAGCATTTT.

This clone was recorded only once. V and J are TRBV4-3 and TRBJ1-1; D remains unclear. CDR1 and CDR2 (germline): LGHNA, YSLEER. The ends were cut back, 0 bases at V and 0 bases at J, with 8 bases in the middle. This CDR3 is 15 amino acids long. The CDR3 nucleotides read TGCGCCAGCAGCCAAGATCACAGACTGAACACTGAAGCTTTCTTT. This sequence encodes CASSQDHRLNTEAFF.

The rearrangement uses TRBV9 and TRBJ2-3; TRBD1 is a possible D gene (6 bases). Per the germline V gene, CDR1 is SGDLS and CDR2 is YYNGEE. The germline V and J ends were trimmed by 4 bases and 0 bases, with 18 bases remaining between them. The CDR3 sequence is 17 residues long. As DNA, the CDR3 is TGTGCCAGCAGCCCCCAGGCACCAACAGGGAGCACAGATACGCAGTATTTT. It yields the protein CASSPQAPTGSTDTQYF.

The chain carries TRBV7-9 and TRBJ1-6, with TRBD1 identical over 7 bases. After removal of 3 bases from V and 10 bases from J, the junction contained 9 bases not matched to a gene. CDR1 and CDR2 from the germline V gene are SEHNR and FQNEAQ (reference sequence). The CDR3 covers 15 residues. The CDR3 protein is CASSFGQASGSPLHF. The CDR3, as DNA: TGTGCCAGCAGCTTCGGACAGGCCTCCGGGTCACCCCTCCACTTT.

The V call is TRBV11-2, the J call TRBJ2-5, with 9 bases that match TRBD1. This CDR3 region has 16 residues. The germline V gene encodes CDR1 SGHAT and CDR2 FQNNGV. Germline trimming cut 3 bases from V and 4 bases from J; bases unmatched to any gene: 9. CDR3 sequence: CASSFGQGNIRETQYF. The CDR3, as DNA: TGTGCCAGCAGCTTTGGACAGGGGAACATCCGAGAGACCCAGTACTTC.

This sequence joins TRBV10-2 and TRBJ1-5; D is possibly TRBD1 (5 bases). The germline gives CDR1 WSHSY, CDR2 SAAADI. V was shortened by 0 bases and J by 7 bases, with 16 bases between the two germline ends. This CDR3 has 16 residues. CDR3 sequence: CASSESPRRGWQPQHF. DNA for the CDR3: TGCGCCAGCAGTGAGTCGCCCCGCCGGGGGTGGCAGCCCCAGCATTTT.

The rearrangement uses TRBV20-1 and TRBJ2-7; D is perhaps TRBD2 (5 bases). The CDR3 length is 11 residues. Germline-derived CDR1 and CDR2 are DFQATT and SNEGSKA (reference sequence). V dropped 6 bases and J dropped 5 bases, with 11 bases sitting between them. CDR3 region: CSAEGQNEQYF. The CDR3 region has the DNA TGCAGTGCAGAGGGCCAGAACGAGCAGTACTTC.

This clone was observed a handful of times. The chain links TRBV28 to TRBJ1-2, with D possibly being TRBD1 (5 bases). CDR3 length: 15 amino acids. Germline V gene sequence: CDR1 MDHEN, CDR2 SYDVKM. V gave up 3 bases and J gave up 2 bases, with 13 bases separating them. CDR3 bases: TGTGCCAGCAGTTTCGGGTTCGCAGGGAACTATGGCTACACCTTC. As protein: CASSFGFAGNYGYTF.

The chain uses TRBV7-2 and TRBJ2-1; TRBD2 agrees at 11 bases. The V gene end was trimmed by 5 bases and the J gene end by 0 bases; junction bases not matched to a gene: 6. There are 17 residues in the CDR3. Germline assignment: CDR1 SGHTA and CDR2 FQGNSA. CDR3 protein: CASSLLAGGRSYNEQFF. CDR3 sequence (DNA): TGTGCCAGCAGCCTCCTAGCGGGGGGACGCTCCTACAATGAGCAGTTCTTC.

This clone was seen repeatedly, ten times or more. This sequence joins TRBV5-1 and TRBJ2-4; weak D call: TRBD1 (7 bases). Trimming shortened V by 7 bases and J by 8 bases, and 31 bases separated the two germline ends. The CDR3 is 18 amino acids. Per germline, CDR1 SGHRS and CDR2 YFSETQ. Here the CDR3 DNA reads TGCGCCAGCTCCAATCCGGAGGGCAGGGGGATAGAGATGGACATTCAGTACTTC. As protein: CASSNPEGRGIEMDIQYF.

The V and J genes are TRBV25-1 and TRBJ2-7; D is uncertain. Germline V lookup: CDR1 MGHDK, CDR2 SYGVNS. The CDR3 runs to 14 residues. Deletions cut 1 base from V and 6 bases from J, with 13 bases between. Written as DNA, the CDR3 is TGTGCCAGCAGTGAATCGGGTAGTTTAGCCGAGCAGTACTTC. This sequence encodes CASSESGSLAEQYF.

This clone turned up a few times. V usage is TRBV20-1 and J usage is TRBJ2-7; maybe TRBD1 (5 bases). This CDR3 has 12 amino acids. Germline V gives CDR1 DFQATT, CDR2 SNEGSKA (reference sequence). V lost 3 bases and J lost 3, with 9 bases in between. The CDR3 DNA reads as TGCAGTGCTAGTCTTGGACACTACGAGCAGTACTTC. Its translation: CSASLGHYEQYF.

The chain couples TRBV24-1 to TRBJ2-2; tentatively, D is TRBD1 (6 bases). Germline lookup yields CDR1 KGHDR and CDR2 SFDVKD. This CDR3 is built from 15 residues. V was trimmed by 3 bases and J by 3 bases, leaving 10 bases between them. CDR3 residues: CATSDTNRDTGELFF. CDR3 in DNA: TGTGCCACCAGTGATACGAACAGGGACACCGGGGAGCTGTTTTTT.